This TCR beta chain was recovered during a study of CD8+ T cells in alopecia areata. Trimming left V 8 bases short and J 2 bases short, with 10 bases between. The CDR3 consists of 13 residues. From germline, CDR1 is MNHEY and CDR2 SMNVEV (reference sequence). Reverse transcription of extracted RNA yielded cDNA, which provided the sequencing template. Profiled with immunoSEQ multiplex PCR; TCRdb holds only in-frame clones, not every one. The table has some 200,000 clones, about 60% seen once. The table lists this clone with a few counts. Treatment of the sample: oral pan-JAK inhibitor, 5-10 mg twice daily.

This chain connects TRBV27 to TRBJ2-1; D is possibly TRBD1 or TRBD2 (5 bases each). The specimen was CD8+ T cells sorted from blood, collected at week 24, from a patient treated with tofacitinib. The TCR was taken from a human donor with alopecia areata. CDR3 residues: CASGASTYNEQFF. DNA for the CDR3: TGTGCCAGCGGGGCTAGCACCTACAATGAGCAGTTCTTC.